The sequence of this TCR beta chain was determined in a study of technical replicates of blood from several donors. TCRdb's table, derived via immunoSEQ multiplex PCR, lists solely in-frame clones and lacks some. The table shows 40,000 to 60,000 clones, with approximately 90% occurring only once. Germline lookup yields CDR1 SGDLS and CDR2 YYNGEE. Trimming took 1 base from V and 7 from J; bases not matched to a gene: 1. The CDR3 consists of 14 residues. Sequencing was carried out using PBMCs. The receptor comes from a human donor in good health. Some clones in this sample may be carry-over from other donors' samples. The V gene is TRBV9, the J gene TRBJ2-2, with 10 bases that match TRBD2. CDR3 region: CASSVIAGGGELFF. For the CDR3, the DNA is TGTGCCAGCAGCGTAATAGCGGGAGGCGGGGAGCTGTTTTTT.